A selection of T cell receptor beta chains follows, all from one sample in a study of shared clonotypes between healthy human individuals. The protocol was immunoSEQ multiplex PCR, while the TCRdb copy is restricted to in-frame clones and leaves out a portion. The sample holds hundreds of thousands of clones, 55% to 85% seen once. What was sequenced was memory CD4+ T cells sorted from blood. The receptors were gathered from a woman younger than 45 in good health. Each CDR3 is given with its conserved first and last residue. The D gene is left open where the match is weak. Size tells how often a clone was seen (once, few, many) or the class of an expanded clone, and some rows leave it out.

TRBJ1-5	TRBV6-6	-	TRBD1	CASSRTGQGGNQPQHF	TGTGCCAGCAGTCGGACGGGACAGGGTGGGAATCAGCCCCAGCATTTT
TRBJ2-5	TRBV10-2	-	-	CASSPSGQRTQYF	TGCGCCAGCAGTCCTTCTGGGCAAAGGACCCAGTACTTC
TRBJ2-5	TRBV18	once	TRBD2	CASSPQAGGRQETQYF	TGTGCCAGCTCACCACAAGCGGGCGGGAGGCAAGAGACCCAGTACTTC
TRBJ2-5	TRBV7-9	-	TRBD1	CASSNSPGQGIETQYF	TGTGCCAGCAGCAATTCGCCGGGACAGGGCATCGAGACCCAGTACTTC
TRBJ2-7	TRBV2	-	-	CASRRQGGEQYF	TGTGCCAGCAGGAGGCAGGGGGGCGAGCAGTACTTC
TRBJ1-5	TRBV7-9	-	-	CASSRAGSNQPQHF	TGTGCCAGCAGCAGGGCCGGGAGCAATCAGCCCCAGCATTTT
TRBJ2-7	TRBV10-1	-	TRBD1	CASSPGQGTEQYF	TGCGCCAGCAGCCCGGGACAGGGGACCGAGCAGTACTTC
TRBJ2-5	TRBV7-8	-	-	CASSLHSKQETQYF	TGTGCCAGCAGCTTACATTCTAAGCAAGAGACCCAGTACTTC
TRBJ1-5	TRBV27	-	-	CASSLLSGNSYSNQPQHF	TGTGCCAGCAGTTTATTATCAGGGAACAGCTATAGCAATCAGCCCCAGCATTTT
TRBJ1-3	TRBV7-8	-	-	CASSSTTGRNTIYF	TGTGCCAGCAGTTCTACTACAGGGAGAAACACCATATATTTT
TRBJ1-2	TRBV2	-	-	CASSERSYGYTF	TGTGCCAGCAGTGAACGCTCATATGGCTACACCTTC
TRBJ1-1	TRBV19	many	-	CASSMVSDSEAFF	TGTGCCAGTAGTATGGTGTCAGATTCTGAAGCTTTCTTT
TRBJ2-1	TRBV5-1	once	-	CASSLIGTENEQFF	TGCGCCAGCAGCTTGATTGGTACGGAAAATGAGCAGTTCTTC
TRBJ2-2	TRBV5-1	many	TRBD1	CASSSPGTGAGELFF	TGCGCCAGCAGCTCACCCGGGACAGGGGCCGGGGAGCTGTTTTTT
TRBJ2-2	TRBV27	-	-	CASHRQNTGELFF	TGTGCCAGCCATCGACAGAACACCGGGGAGCTGTTTTTT
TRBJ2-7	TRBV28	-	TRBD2	CASSRGTSGTHEQYF	TGTGCCAGCAGCCGAGGGACTAGCGGGACCCACGAGCAGTACTTC
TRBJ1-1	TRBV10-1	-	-	CASRVTMNTEAFF	TGCGCCAGCAGAGTGACAATGAACACTGAAGCTTTCTTT
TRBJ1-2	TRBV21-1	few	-	CASSSDRGHLNTF	TGTGCCAGCAGCAGTGACAGGGGGCACCTTAACACCTTC
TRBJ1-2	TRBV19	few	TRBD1	CASSRQTGDRDGYTF	TGTGCCAGTAGTAGACAGACAGGGGATCGGGATGGCTACACCTTC
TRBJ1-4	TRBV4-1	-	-	CASSLSLGNEKLFF	TGCGCCAGCAGCCTCAGCCTGGGGAATGAAAAACTGTTTTTT
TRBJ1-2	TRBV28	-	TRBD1	CASSSTGDKGYGYTF	TGTGCCAGCAGTTCGACAGGGGATAAGGGCTATGGCTACACCTTC
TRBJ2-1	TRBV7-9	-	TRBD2	CASSLDGRVEQFF	TGTGCCAGCAGCTTAGACGGGAGGGTTGAGCAGTTCTTC
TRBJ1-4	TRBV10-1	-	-	CASSETGTDNEKLFF	TGCGCCAGCAGTGAGACCGGGACTGATAATGAAAAACTGTTTTTT
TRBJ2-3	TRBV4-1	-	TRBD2	CASSQPLAGGRLGTDTQYF	TGCGCCAGCAGCCAGCCTCTAGCGGGAGGGCGATTGGGCACAGATACGCAGTATTTT
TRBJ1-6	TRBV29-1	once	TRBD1	CSVKDRDVSPLHF	TGCAGCGTTAAGGACAGGGACGTTTCACCCCTCCACTTT
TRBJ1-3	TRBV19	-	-	CASAQTTGFLSGNTIYF	TGTGCCAGTGCCCAAACGACAGGATTCCTCTCTGGAAACACCATATATTTT
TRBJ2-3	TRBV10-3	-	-	CAIAHTDTQYF	TGTGCCATCGCCCACACAGATACGCAGTATTTT
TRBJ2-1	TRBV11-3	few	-	CASSSLAGREQFF	TGTGCCAGCAGCTCCCTTGCTGGTAGGGAGCAGTTCTTC
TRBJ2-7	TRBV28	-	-	CASSFPRGVSYEQYF	TGTGCCAGCAGTTTCCCGAGGGGGGTATCGTACGAGCAGTACTTC
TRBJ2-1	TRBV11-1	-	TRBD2	CASGLAGAGNHQQFF	TGTGCCAGCGGATTAGCGGGGGCGGGCAACCATCAGCAGTTCTTC
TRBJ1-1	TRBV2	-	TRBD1	CASSGQGVGGEAFF	TGTGCCAGCAGTGGGCAGGGGGTTGGGGGTGAAGCTTTCTTT
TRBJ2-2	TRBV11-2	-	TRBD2	CASSFRTSGIVGELFF	TGTGCCAGCAGCTTTAGGACTAGCGGGATTGTCGGGGAGCTGTTTTTT
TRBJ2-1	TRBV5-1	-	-	CASSFGGDGEQFF	TGCGCCAGCAGCTTCGGGGGAGATGGTGAGCAGTTCTTC
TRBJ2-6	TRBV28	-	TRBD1	CASSSRDRSLANVLTF	TGTGCCAGCAGTTCCCGGGACAGATCCTTGGCCAACGTCCTGACTTTC
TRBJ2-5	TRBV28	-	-	CASSGHGAGETQYF	TGTGCCAGCAGTGGGCATGGGGCCGGGGAGACCCAGTACTTC
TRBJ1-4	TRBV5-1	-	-	CASSLDLSDGTNEKLFF	TGCGCCAGCAGCTTGGATCTAAGTGACGGAACTAATGAAAAACTGTTTTTT
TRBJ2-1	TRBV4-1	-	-	CASSQGSGGSYNEQFF	TGCGCCAGCAGCCAAGGTTCCGGAGGCTCCTACAATGAGCAGTTCTTC
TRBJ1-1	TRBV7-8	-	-	CASSLARFGGTEAFF	TGTGCCAGCAGCTTAGCGCGATTCGGGGGCACTGAAGCTTTCTTT
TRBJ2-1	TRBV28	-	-	CASSHNEQFF	TGTGCCAGCAGCCATAATGAGCAGTTCTTC
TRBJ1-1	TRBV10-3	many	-	CAISDRKGGVNTEAFF	TGTGCCATCAGTGACCGAAAGGGGGGGGTAAACACTGAAGCTTTCTTT
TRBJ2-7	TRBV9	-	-	CASSVEPTGSYEQYF	TGTGCCAGCAGCGTAGAACCGACAGGTTCCTACGAGCAGTACTTC
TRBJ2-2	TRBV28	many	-	CASSFSHPGELFF	TGTGCCAGCAGTTTTTCCCACCCCGGGGAGCTGTTTTTT
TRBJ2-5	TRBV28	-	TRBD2	CASSPYSSGQETQYF	TGTGCCAGCAGTCCGTACTCTAGCGGACAAGAGACCCAGTACTTC
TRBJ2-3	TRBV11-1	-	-	CASSLPTPSDGTDTQYF	TGTGCCAGCAGCTTGCCAACACCTAGCGATGGCACAGATACGCAGTATTTT
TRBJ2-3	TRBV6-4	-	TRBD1	CASSRQGADTQYF	TGTGCCAGCAGTCGGCAGGGGGCCGATACGCAGTATTTT
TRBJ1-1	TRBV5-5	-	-	CASSPRQSGTEAFF	TGTGCCAGCAGCCCCCGGCAGAGTGGGACTGAAGCTTTCTTT
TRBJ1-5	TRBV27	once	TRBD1	CASSLGQGANQPQHF	TGTGCCAGCAGCCTGGGGCAGGGGGCTAACCAGCCCCAGCATTTT
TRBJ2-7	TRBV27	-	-	CASRSDSPPYEQYF	TGTGCCAGCAGGAGTGACTCCCCCCCCTACGAGCAGTACTTC
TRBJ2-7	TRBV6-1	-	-	CASSLQSTLYEQYF	TGTGCCAGCAGTTTACAGTCTACTCTCTACGAGCAGTACTTC
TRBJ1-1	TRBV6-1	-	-	CASSEEGGLLDMNTEAFF	TGTGCCAGCAGTGAAGAAGGGGGGCTCCTTGACATGAACACTGAAGCTTTCTTT
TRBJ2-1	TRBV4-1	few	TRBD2	CASSQLSGSFDEQFF	TGCGCCAGCAGCCAACTGAGCGGGAGTTTCGATGAGCAGTTCTTC
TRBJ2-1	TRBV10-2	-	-	CASSRTGGEQFF	TGCGCCAGCAGTAGAACCGGAGGTGAGCAGTTCTTC
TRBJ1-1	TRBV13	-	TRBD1	CASSLPDRAVSTEAFF	TGTGCCAGCAGCTTACCGGACAGGGCGGTTAGCACTGAAGCTTTCTTT
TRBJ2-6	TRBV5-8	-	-	CASSPGRTSGANVLTF	TGTGCCAGCAGCCCGGGACGGACCTCTGGGGCCAACGTCCTGACTTTC
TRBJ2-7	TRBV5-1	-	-	CASSSGQSYEQYF	TGCGCCAGCAGCTCCGGACAGTCCTACGAGCAGTACTTC